This paragraph reports one T cell receptor (beta chain). This clonotype was detected ten times or more. Its antigen remains unidentified. No much larger clone is present one base from it, and per-base qualities are unavailable. This record belongs to a study of regulatory T cells in long-lasting Graves disease (dated by TCRdb to the early 2020s). At the level of the whole study: Patients with newly diagnosed Graves' disease had been on antithyroid drugs for under 3 months. Persistent Graves' disease patients were compared with newly diagnosed Graves' disease patients by peripheral blood TCR sequencing and RNA sequencing. TCR sequencing covered about 13 persistent and 20 newly diagnosed Graves' disease patients, 33 samples in total. The study was registered as a clinical trial and conducted in China.

The time point label for this specimen denotes: newly diagnosed GD, antithyroid drugs for less than 3 months. For both TCR sequencing and RNA sequencing, RNA was extracted from PBMCs in TRIzol. The diagnosis of Graves' disease was made according to American Thyroid Association guidelines. Patients for the study were recruited at an endocrinology department in Xi'an, China. Each patient gave approximately 8.8 milliliters of peripheral blood, collected in an EDTA anticoagulant tube. Ficoll Paque Plus density gradient separation was used to isolate PBMCs, and no further T cell sorting was done. An Agilent 2100 Bioanalyzer and agarose gel were used to assess RNA quality, and a NanoDrop 2000 was used to measure RNA concentration. Receptor libraries were prepared by multiplex PCR. Instrument used: Illumina HiSeq 4000. CDR3 regions were amplified by Arm-PCR with iRepertoire HTBI primers to construct TCR beta libraries. Before sequencing, the PCR products went through gel purification. The authors' analysis ran thus. A total of some 60 TRBV and some 15 TRBJ segments were identified across samples and were used for gene usage analysis of CDR3 amino acid clonotypes. COPE and FqMerger were used to merge the filtered high-quality paired reads into contigs. Contigs were aligned with BLAST to IMGT TRBV, TRBD and TRBJ reference genes, and CDR3 was defined per IMGT. Highly expanded clones were defined as clonotypes with a frequency above 0.1%. Shannon entropy served as the measure of repertoire diversity, while the Gini coefficient captured V-J evenness. A clonotype was considered public if more than one individual shared it. The public reads were run again by TCRdb, first through fastp at Q25 and then through MiXCR, and only productive beta chains were kept. One record per CDR3 amino acid sequence lists the most common genes and DNA. TCRdb's processing, not the authors' own work, is the source of the V and J calls. The sample yields 400,000 to 500,000 distinct CDR3 sequences; approximately 14% were counted once. The ten most abundant clones make up more than 15% of the sample.

What the authors observed across the whole study: Peripheral blood alone was examined, since thyroid tissue, which constituted the primary lesion, could not be accessed. Persistent patients shared more public clonotypes among themselves (more than 2,500) than newly diagnosed patients did (over 900). Sequencing and analysis were limited to the TCR beta chain. Lower TCR Shannon entropy and fewer highly expanded clones were observed in persistent Graves' disease patients than in newly diagnosed patients, which suggested clonal expansion. Preferential use of TRBV28, TRBJ1-2 and TRBJ2-5 was observed in persistent disease, whereas TRBV20-1 and TRBJ2-1 were favored in newly diagnosed disease. The authors acknowledged the small sample size as a limitation that may reduce accuracy.

V ends up 4 bases short and J 4 bases short, with an unmatched junction base count of 11. The CDR3 numbers 17 residues from cysteine through phenylalanine. Only the CDR3 part of the read is kept: 51 bases, read in frame from the first base. Taken from the germline V gene, the CDR1 and CDR2 loops are SGHVS and FQNEAQ. These same data were also listed under a study on T cells in Graves' hyperthyroidism and ophthalmopathy. That second publication adds: Stable Graves' hyperthyroidism was defined as no progression to ophthalmopathy during 18 months of follow-up. Hyperthyroidism patients were aged 18 to 65 years and newly diagnosed, with disease duration of less than 2 months. Patients with uncontrolled infections, other autoimmune diseases, pregnancy or lactation were excluded. Diagnoses relied on clinical symptoms, serum thyroxine and TRAb, thyroid ultrasound and orbital computed tomography. For the first round of RT-PCR on the TCR CDR3, the HTBI primer set was used together with the Qiagen OneStep RT-PCR kit. Blood samples also contained most of the expanded thyroid clonotypes (frequency above 0.001), which suggests that blood repertoires may reflect thyroid immune responses. A 13 V-J signature model separated ophthalmopathy from stable hyperthyroidism, with around 90% sensitivity and 81.08% specificity in cross-validation and 80%/75% in testing. In validation, progression to ophthalmopathy was predicted by the model with roughly 69% sensitivity and around 75% specificity, a median of 6.5 months before onset. To identify TCR V-J signatures that set the groups apart, the researchers used a discovery cohort of 90 to 100 patients, made up of 40 to 45 with Graves' ophthalmopathy and 55 to 65 with stable Graves' hyperthyroidism. Prospective prediction of ophthalmopathy was tested in an independent validation cohort consisting of some 18 hyperthyroidism patients and 15 to 17 patients who later progressed to ophthalmopathy. The roughly 100 discovery patients were randomly divided into training and test sets at a 7:3 ratio. In several Graves' hyperthyroidism patients, the study also compared T-cell repertoires from thyroid tissue with T-cell repertoires from blood. After sampling, hyperthyroidism patients received methimazole starting at 30 mg daily, and ophthalmopathy patients received high-dose intravenous methylprednisolone. Libraries were constructed in a second round of multiplex PCR, after which size selection and purification were carried out. Paired-end sequencing of the libraries was performed with 100 bp reads on an Illumina HiSeq2000. SOAPnuke was used to process the raw data, removing reads that contained adapters or uncalled bases, had a mean Phred below 15, or lacked an exact match to the constant primer or identifier. High-quality paired reads were merged with COPE v1.2.5, and unique nucleotide sequences were defined as clonotypes. MiTCR v1.1 was used to align the clonotypes against IMGT TRBV, TRBD and TRBJ reference segments. Only V-J combinations with frequency above 0.0001, covering roughly 99% of repertoires, were analysed. A TCS score was defined as the ratio of F50 (clonal expansion) to E x V (chaos), with BLOSUM62-based TCRdist applied between CDR3 peptides within each V-J. Welch's t-statistics and random forest reduced roughly 530 V-J features to about 13, which were used in a naive Bayes classifier (R e1071). Sample size was not statistically predetermined, and investigators were not blinded to group allocation. The paper describes TCR Vbeta CDR3 sequencing of 140 or so peripheral blood samples, made up of some 40 ophthalmopathy patients, around 78 hyperthyroidism patients and roughly 17 progressor patients.

The clonotype originates from a woman aged 50 to 60 with Graves disease. Donor details come from another sample of the same person, matched by shared clones. The sequenced sample was peripheral blood mononuclear cells (PBMCs), obtained at new diagnosis, from a patient treated with antithyroid drugs. Recombination connected TRBV7-8 to TRBJ2-3; 10 central nucleotides agree with TRBD1. The CDR3 loop reads CASSSYSGTGDSDTQYF. The base sequence is TGTGCCAGCAGCTCATATTCTGGGACAGGGGATTCAGATACGCAGTATTTT. Reference TRBV7-8 and TRBJ2-3 genes cover what lies past the CDR3, so the full variable domain is GAGVSQSPRYKVAKRGQDVALRCDPISGHVSLFWYQQALGQGPEFLTYFQNEAQLDKSGLPSDRFFAERPEGSVSTLKIQRTQQEDSAVYLCASSSYSGTGDSDTQYFGPGTRLTVL.